The 12 T cell receptor beta chains reported below all come from one sample, sequenced in a study of Ad26.COV2.S vaccination and SARS-CoV-2 variants. Treatment specified: 15 to 20 received Ad26.COV2.S at low or high dose, single or two shots; five or six received placebo; per-sample allocation not given. Specimen acquisition occurred on day 63 following the initial vaccine or placebo injection. Method: immunoSEQ multiplex PCR; TCRdb's copy keeps in-frame clones and lacks some. This sample carries some 520,000 clones, around nine tenths of them seen once, and the ten largest clones take over 10%. Sample: peripheral blood, taken in a trial of Ad26.COV2.S vaccine versus placebo. Receptor source: a person aged 18 to 65 who received the Ad26.COV2.S COVID-19 vaccine or a placebo.

The chain links TRBV5-1 to TRBJ1-2; D might be TRBD1 (6 bases). The V gene's germline CDR1 is SGHRS and CDR2 YFSETQ. Trimming left V 4 bases short and J 8 bases short, with 36 bases between. The CDR3 contains 20 residues. The CDR3 coding sequence is TGCGCCAGCAGCCCGACCCCGCCCCGGTTGACCGGGGGGCGCTTTTTAGGCTACACCTTC. This encodes CASSPTPPRLTGGRFLGYTF.

The V gene is TRBV18, the J gene TRBJ1-2; unclear D gene. The CDR3 runs 16 residues. Looked up from germline, CDR1 is KGHSH and CDR2 is LQKENI. V was clipped by 3 bases and J by 4 bases, with 18 bases between them. The CDR3 sequence: CASSPPRGRPSYGYTF. CDR3 coding DNA: TGTGCCAGCTCACCCCCCCGTGGGCGGCCATCCTATGGCTACACCTTC.

The rearrangement joins TRBV6-2 or TRBV6-3 to TRBJ2-3; TRBD2 agrees at 10 bases. The germline V gene encodes CDR1 MNHEY and CDR2 SVGEGT. Trimming cost V 8 bases and J 1 base; bases outside gene matches: 9. The CDR3 sequence is 16 residues long. The DNA of the CDR3 is TGTGCCAGCTGTTCCATCGGACTAGCGGGCACAGATACGCAGTATTTT. Translated, it gives CASCSIGLAGTDTQYF.

Written as DNA, the CDR3 is TGTGCCACCAGCAGAGCCCCGGGCCAAGCCTACGAGCAGTACTTC. It specifies CATSRAPGQAYEQYF. The genes are TRBV15 and TRBJ2-7; D unresolved. The CDR3 has 15 residues. V lost 1 base, J lost 2 bases, and 12 bases lay in between. Germline V lookup: CDR1 LNHNV, CDR2 YYDKDF (reference sequence).

The rearrangement joins TRBV9 to TRBJ1-2; TRBD1 aligns across 10 bases. Germline V gene data show CDR1 as SGDLS and CDR2 as YYNGEE. CDR3 size: 14 residues. V shed 0 bases, J shed 6 bases, and the junction held 2 bases outside the gene matches. The CDR3 region has the DNA TGTGCCAGCAGCGTAGCTGACAGGGGGCATGGCTACACCTTC. This sequence encodes CASSVADRGHGYTF.

The chain links TRBV6-6 to TRBJ1-1, with D possibly matching TRBD1 (5 bases). The CDR3 spans 16 residues. The germline CDR1 and CDR2 sequences are MNHNY and SVGAGI (reference sequence). V was shortened by 4 bases and J by 5 bases, with 20 bases between the two germline ends. The CDR3 loop reads CASSWGGGRGDTEAFF. The DNA for the CDR3 is TGTGCCAGCAGTTGGGGGGGAGGTCGGGGCGATACTGAAGCTTTCTTT.

This clone was picked up one time. The chain has TRBV28 and TRBJ1-2, with a tentative D call TRBD1 (6 bases). The germline V and J ends were trimmed by 7 bases and 3 bases, with 12 bases remaining between them. This CDR3 has 13 amino acids. The germline V gene encodes CDR1 MDHEN and CDR2 SYDVKM. DNA for the CDR3: TGTGCCAGCACCCAACAGGGCTACTATGGCTACACCTTC. Its protein is CASTQQGYYGYTF.

This sequence joins TRBV28 and TRBJ1-1; D may be TRBD1 (6 bases). Germline V gives CDR1 MDHEN, CDR2 SYDVKM. V dropped 5 bases and J dropped 1 base, with 17 bases sitting between them. CDR3 length: 16 amino acids. The CDR3: CASSPSGQSGNTEAFF. The CDR3 DNA is TGTGCCAGCAGTCCCTCGGGACAATCCGGGAACACTGAAGCTTTCTTT.

This sequence joins TRBV28 and TRBJ1-4; a possible D gene is TRBD1 (5 bases). Deletions cut 6 bases from V and 0 bases from J, with 17 bases between. CDR1 and CDR2 (germline): MDHEN, SYDVKM. The CDR3 is 17 amino acids. In DNA, the CDR3 is TGTGCCAGCAGAGAATCGGGGGAAGGCCCAACTAATGAAAAACTGTTTTTT. Protein product: CASRESGEGPTNEKLFF. Full variable domain (missing parts from reference TRBV28 and TRBJ1-4): DVKVTQSSRYLVKRTGEKVFLECVQDMDHENMFWYRQDPGLGLRLIYFSYDVKMKEKGDIPEGYSVSREKKERFSLILESASTNQTSMYLCASRESGEGPTNEKLFFGSGTQLSVL.

This chain joins TRBV4-3 and TRBJ2-7, with D possibly TRBD2 on 6 matching bases. CDR1 and CDR2 from the germline V gene are LGHNA and YSLEER. V gave up 3 bases and J gave up 6 bases, with 15 bases separating them. The CDR3 is 14 residues long. The CDR3 loop reads CASSQALALSEQYF. In DNA form, the CDR3 reads TGCGCCAGCAGCCAGGCTCTAGCGTTATCCGAGCAGTACTTC.

The rearrangement uses TRBV12-5 and TRBJ2-5; the D gene is possibly TRBD1 (5 bases). Germline V gene sequence: CDR1 LGHNT, CDR2 FRNRAP. Trimming shortened V by 5 bases and J by 2 bases, and 9 bases separated the two germline ends. The CDR3 length is 13 residues. Here the CDR3 DNA reads TGTGCTAGTGGTCCAGGGCCTCAAGAGACCCAGTACTTC. Amino acids: CASGPGPQETQYF.

This chain connects TRBV29-1 to TRBJ2-2; the D gene is possibly TRBD2 (5 bases). V dropped 4 bases and J dropped 0 bases, with 9 bases sitting between them. Germline V gene lookup returns CDR1 SQVTM and CDR2 ANQGSEA. The CDR3 is made up of 14 amino acids. The CDR3 spells CSVVTTANTGELFF. CDR3 nucleotides: TGCAGCGTTGTGACTACCGCGAACACCGGGGAGCTGTTTTTT.